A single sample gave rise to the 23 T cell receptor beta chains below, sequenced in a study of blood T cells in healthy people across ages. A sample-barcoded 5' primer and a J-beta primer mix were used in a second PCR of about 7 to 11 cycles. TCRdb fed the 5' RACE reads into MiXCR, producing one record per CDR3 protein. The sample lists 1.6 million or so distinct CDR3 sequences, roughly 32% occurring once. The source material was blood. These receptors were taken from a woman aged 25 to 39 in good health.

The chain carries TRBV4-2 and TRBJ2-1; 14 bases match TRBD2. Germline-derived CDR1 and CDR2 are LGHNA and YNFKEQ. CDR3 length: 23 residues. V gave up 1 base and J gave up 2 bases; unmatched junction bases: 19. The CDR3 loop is CASSQGGAVGQGTSGRPYNEQFF. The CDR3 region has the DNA TGTGCCAGCAGCCAAGGTGGGGCTGTGGGACAGGGGACTAGCGGGAGACCCTACAATGAGCAGTTCTTC.

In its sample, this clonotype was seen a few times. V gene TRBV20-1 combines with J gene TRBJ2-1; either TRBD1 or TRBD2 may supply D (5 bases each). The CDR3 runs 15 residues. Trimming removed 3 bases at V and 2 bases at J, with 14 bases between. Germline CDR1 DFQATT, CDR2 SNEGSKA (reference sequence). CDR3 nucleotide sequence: TGCAGTGCTAGCCCTCCCCCGGGACCCTACAATGAGCAGTTCTTC. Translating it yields CSASPPPGPYNEQFF.

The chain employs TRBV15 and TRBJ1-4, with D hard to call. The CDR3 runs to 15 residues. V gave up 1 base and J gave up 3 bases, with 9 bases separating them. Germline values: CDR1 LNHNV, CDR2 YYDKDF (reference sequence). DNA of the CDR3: TGTGCCACCAGCAGAGGCCAGGCTTCTAATGAAAAACTGTTTTTT. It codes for CATSRGQASNEKLFF.

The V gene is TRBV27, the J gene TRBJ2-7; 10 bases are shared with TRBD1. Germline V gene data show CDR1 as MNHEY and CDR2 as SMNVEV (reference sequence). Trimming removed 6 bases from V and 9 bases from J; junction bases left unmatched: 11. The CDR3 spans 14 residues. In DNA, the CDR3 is TGTGCCAGCAGCCCAGGGACAGGGGTTGTTGGGCAGTACTTC. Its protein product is CASSPGTGVVGQYF.

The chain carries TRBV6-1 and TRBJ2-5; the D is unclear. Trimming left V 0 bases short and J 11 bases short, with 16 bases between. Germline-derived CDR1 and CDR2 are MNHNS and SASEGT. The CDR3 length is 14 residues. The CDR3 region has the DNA TGTGCCAGCAGTGAAGCCCGATATGGGCAGCAGCAGTACTTC. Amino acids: CASSEARYGQQQYF.

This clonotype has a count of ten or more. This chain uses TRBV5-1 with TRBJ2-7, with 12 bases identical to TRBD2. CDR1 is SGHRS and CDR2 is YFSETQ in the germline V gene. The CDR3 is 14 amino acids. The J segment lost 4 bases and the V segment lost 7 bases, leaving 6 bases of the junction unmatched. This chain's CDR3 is CASGSGTSGYEQYF. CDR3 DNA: TGCGCCAGCGGATCCGGGACTAGCGGGTACGAGCAGTACTTC.

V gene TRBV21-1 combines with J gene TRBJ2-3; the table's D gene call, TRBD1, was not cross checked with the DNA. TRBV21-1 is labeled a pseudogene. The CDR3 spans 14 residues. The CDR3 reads CASSPPAETDTQYF. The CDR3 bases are TGTGCCAGCAGCCCCCCGGCGGAGACAGATACGCAGTATTTT.

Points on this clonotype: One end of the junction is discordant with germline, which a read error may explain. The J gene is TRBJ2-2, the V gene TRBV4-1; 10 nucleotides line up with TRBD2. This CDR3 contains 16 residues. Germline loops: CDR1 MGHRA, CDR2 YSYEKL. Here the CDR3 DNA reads TGCACCAGCAGCCCAGTAGCGGGGGGCCCCGGCGGGGAGCTGTTTTTT. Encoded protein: CTSSPVAGGPGGELFF.

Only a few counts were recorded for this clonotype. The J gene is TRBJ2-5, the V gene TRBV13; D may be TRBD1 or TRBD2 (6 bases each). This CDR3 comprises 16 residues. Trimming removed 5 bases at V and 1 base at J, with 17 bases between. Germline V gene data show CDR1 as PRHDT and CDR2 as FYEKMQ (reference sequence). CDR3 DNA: TGTGCCAGCAGCCCCAAGGGCAGGGGAGGCCAAGAGACCCAGTACTTC. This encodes CASSPKGRGGQETQYF.

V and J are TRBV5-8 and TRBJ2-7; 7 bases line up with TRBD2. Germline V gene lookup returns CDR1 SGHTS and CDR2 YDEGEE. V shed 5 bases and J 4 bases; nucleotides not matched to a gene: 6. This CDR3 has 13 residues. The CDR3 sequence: CASRRRETYEQYF. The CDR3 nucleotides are TGTGCCAGCAGAAGGCGGGAGACGTACGAGCAGTACTTC. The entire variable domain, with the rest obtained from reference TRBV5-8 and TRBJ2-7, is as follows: EAGVTQSPTHLIKTRGQQATLRCSPISGHTSVYWYQQALGLGLQFLLWYDEGEERNRGNFPPRFSGRQFPNYSSELNVNALELEDSALYLCASRRRETYEQYFGPGTRLTVT.

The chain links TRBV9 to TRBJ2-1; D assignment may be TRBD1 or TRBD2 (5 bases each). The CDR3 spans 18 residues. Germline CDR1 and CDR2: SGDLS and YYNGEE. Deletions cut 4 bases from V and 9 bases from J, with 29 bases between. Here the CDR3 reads CASSKSSLGTQGSGEQFF. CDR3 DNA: TGTGCCAGCAGCAAATCAAGCTTGGGGACCCAAGGGTCCGGTGAGCAGTTCTTC.

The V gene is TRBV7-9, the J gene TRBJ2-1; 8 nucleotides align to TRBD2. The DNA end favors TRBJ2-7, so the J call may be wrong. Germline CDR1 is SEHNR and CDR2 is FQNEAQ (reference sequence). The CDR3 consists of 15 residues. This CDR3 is CASSSRTSRTYEQYF. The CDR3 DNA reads TGTGCCAGCAGCTCAAGGACTAGCCGCACCTACGAGCAGTACTTC.

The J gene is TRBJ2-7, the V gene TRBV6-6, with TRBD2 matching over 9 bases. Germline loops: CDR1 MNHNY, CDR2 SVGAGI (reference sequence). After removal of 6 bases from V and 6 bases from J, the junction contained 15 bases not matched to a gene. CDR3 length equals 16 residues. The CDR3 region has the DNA TGTGCCAGCAGACCAGAACCCCCGGGACTAGCTTCCGAGCAGTACTTC. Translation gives CASRPEPPGLASEQYF.

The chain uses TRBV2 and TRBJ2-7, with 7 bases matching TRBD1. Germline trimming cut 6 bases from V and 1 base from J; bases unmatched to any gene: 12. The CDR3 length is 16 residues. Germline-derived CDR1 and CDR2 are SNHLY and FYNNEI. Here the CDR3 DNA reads TGTGCCAGCAGATCCTTCGGAGAGGGGGCTTCCTACGAGCAGTACTTC. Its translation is CASRSFGEGASYEQYF.

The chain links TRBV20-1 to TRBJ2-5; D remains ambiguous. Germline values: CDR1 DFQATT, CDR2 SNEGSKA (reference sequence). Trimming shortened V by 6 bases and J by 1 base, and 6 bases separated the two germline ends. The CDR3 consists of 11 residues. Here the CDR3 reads CSAKPQETQYF. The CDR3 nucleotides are TGCAGTGCCAAGCCCCAAGAGACCCAGTACTTC.

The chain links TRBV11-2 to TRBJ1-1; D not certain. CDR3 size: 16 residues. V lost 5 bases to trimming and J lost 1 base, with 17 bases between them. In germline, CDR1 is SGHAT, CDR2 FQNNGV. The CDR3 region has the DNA TGTGCCAGCAGCCCCACCGTGGGGTCCACGAACACTGAAGCTTTCTTT. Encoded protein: CASSPTVGSTNTEAFF.

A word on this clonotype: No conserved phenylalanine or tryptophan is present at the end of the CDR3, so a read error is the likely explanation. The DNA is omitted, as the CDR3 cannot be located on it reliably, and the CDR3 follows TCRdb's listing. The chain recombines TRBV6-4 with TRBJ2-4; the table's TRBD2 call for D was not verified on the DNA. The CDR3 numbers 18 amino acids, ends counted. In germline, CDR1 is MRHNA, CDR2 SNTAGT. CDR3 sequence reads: CASSGLAGTVGGRKHSVL.

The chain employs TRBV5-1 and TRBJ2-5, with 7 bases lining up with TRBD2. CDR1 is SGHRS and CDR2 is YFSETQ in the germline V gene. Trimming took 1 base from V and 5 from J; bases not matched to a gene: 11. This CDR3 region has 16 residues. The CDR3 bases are TGCGCCAGCAGCTTGACGTTACGCGGGAGTAGGGAGACCCAGTACTTC. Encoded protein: CASSLTLRGSRETQYF.

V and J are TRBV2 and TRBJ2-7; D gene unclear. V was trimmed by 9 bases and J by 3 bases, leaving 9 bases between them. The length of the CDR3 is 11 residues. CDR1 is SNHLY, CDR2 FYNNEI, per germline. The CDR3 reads CASRAFYEQYF. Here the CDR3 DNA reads TGTGCCAGTCGCGCCTTCTACGAGCAGTACTTC. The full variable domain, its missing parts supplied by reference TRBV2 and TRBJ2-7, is EPEVTQTPSHQVTQMGQEVILRCVPISNHLYFYWYRQILGQKVEFLVSFYNNEISEKSEIFDDQFSVERPDGSNFTLKIRSTKLEDSAMYFCASRAFYEQYFGPGTRLTVT.

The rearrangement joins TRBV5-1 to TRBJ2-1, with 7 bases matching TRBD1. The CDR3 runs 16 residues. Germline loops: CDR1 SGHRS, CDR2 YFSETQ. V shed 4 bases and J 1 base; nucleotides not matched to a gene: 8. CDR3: CASSEGRGLSYNEQFF. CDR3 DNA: TGCGCCAGCAGCGAAGGCAGGGGGTTATCCTACAATGAGCAGTTCTTC.

The CDR3 reads CASSKEVLHEQYF. For the CDR3, the DNA is TGTGCCAGCAGCAAAGAGGTCCTCCACGAGCAGTACTTC. V usage is TRBV21-1 and J usage is TRBJ2-7. TRBV21-1 is listed as a pseudogene. The CDR3 has 13 residues.

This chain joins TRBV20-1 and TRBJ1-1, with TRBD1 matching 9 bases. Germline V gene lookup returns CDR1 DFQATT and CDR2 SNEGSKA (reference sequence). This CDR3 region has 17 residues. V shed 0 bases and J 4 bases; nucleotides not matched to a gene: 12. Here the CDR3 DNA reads TGCAGTGCTAGAGATATTGGGACAGGGAGTCTTTTCACTGAAGCTTTCTTT. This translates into CSARDIGTGSLFTEAFF.

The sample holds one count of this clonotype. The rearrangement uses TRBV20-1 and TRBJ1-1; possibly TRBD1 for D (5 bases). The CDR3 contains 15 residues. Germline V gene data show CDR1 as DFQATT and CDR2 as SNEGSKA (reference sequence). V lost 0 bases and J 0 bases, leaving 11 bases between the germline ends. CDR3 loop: CSARDYQGVNTEAFF. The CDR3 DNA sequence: TGCAGTGCTAGAGATTATCAAGGGGTGAACACTGAAGCTTTCTTT.